These 32 T cell receptor beta chains came from one sample sequenced in a study of blood T cell repertoires in COVID-19. Assay: immunoSEQ multiplex PCR; the TCRdb copy retains only in-frame clones and omits some. The sample carries about 380,000 clones, more than 75% recorded once. Sequencing was performed on peripheral blood. These receptor sequences come from a human donor with acute or convalescent COVID-19. The donor label of this sample is uncertain.

The chain combines TRBV6-5 with TRBJ2-7, with TRBD1 as a possible D gene (6 bases). The CDR3 consists of 14 residues. V was cut by 6 bases and J by 3 bases, with 15 bases left in between. Germline CDR1 is MNHEY and CDR2 is SVGAGI. The CDR3 nucleotides read TGTGCCAGCAGCGCGTCCGGACAGTACTACGAGCAGTACTTC. Protein product: CASSASGQYYEQYF.

This chain connects TRBV3-1 (or the pseudogene TRBV3-2) to TRBJ2-1; 8 bases are shared with TRBD2. The V and J ends lost 7 bases and 4 bases, in that order; junction bases with no gene match: 12. The CDR3 consists of 16 residues. From germline, CDR1 is LGHDT and CDR2 YNNKEL (reference sequence). CDR3 bases: TGTGCCAGCACCCCGGGGGCGGGGGGAAGGTACAATGAGCAGTTCTTC. Protein: CASTPGAGGRYNEQFF.

This clone was seen only once. The rearrangement uses TRBV5-1 and TRBJ2-5; D unresolved. The CDR3 is made up of 15 amino acids. CDR1 SGHRS and CDR2 YFSETQ come from the germline V gene. Trimming pared 1 base from V and 4 bases from J, leaving 14 bases between. The CDR3 sequence: CASSLSRIPGETQYF. CDR3 DNA: TGCGCCAGCAGCTTGAGCAGAATTCCGGGAGAGACCCAGTACTTC. The full variable domain, rest sourced from reference TRBV5-1 and TRBJ2-5, is KAGVTQTPRYLIKTRGQQVTLSCSPISGHRSVSWYQQTPGQGLQFLFEYFSETQRNKGNFPGRFSGRQFSNSRSEMNVSTLELGDSALYLCASSLSRIPGETQYFGPGTRLLVL.

The chain uses TRBV19 and TRBJ1-1, with D maybe TRBD1 (5 bases). Germline-derived CDR1 and CDR2 are LNHDA and SQIVND (reference sequence). Trimming shortened V by 9 bases and J by 8 bases, and 19 bases separated the two germline ends. This CDR3 has 13 residues. The CDR3 coding sequence is TGTGCCAGCACCCTTACGGGGGAAGGGGAAGCTTTCTTT. Protein sequence: CASTLTGEGEAFF.

The CDR3 spells CASRFGGSTEAFF. The CDR3 nucleotides read TGTGCCAGCAGATTTGGGGGGAGCACTGAAGCTTTCTTT. V and J are TRBV6-6 and TRBJ1-1, with D maybe TRBD1 (5 bases). With 6 bases removed from V and 4 bases from J, the gap between germline ends came to 12 bases. Germline V gene data show CDR1 as MNHNY and CDR2 as SVGAGI (reference sequence). The CDR3 runs 13 residues.

The chain recombines TRBV7-9 with TRBJ2-1, with TRBD2 matching over 10 bases. CDR3 size: 16 residues. CDR1 and CDR2 (germline): SEHNR, FQNEAQ (reference sequence). The J segment lost 6 bases and the V segment lost 6 bases, leaving 11 bases of the junction unmatched. The CDR3 region is CASSPPLAGESNEQFF. CDR3 nucleotide sequence: TGTGCCAGCAGTCCCCCCCTAGCGGGAGAGTCCAATGAGCAGTTCTTC.

The chain has TRBV19 and TRBJ2-3; no firm D call. The CDR3 is 14 residues long. The germline gives CDR1 LNHDA, CDR2 SQIVND (reference sequence). V lost 3 bases, J lost 2 bases, and 9 bases lay in between. The CDR3 reads CASSIRSPTDTQYF. DNA for the CDR3: TGTGCCAGTAGTATTCGTAGTCCCACAGATACGCAGTATTTT.

J is TRBJ2-1 and V is TRBV27; 14 bases line up with TRBD2. Germline V gene lookup returns CDR1 MNHEY and CDR2 SMNVEV (reference sequence). The CDR3 sequence is 17 residues long. Unmatched junction bases numbered 7, after V lost 6 bases and J lost 3 bases. CDR3 sequence (DNA): TGTGCCAGCAGCTCCTCGGGACTAGCGGGAGACTACAATGAGCAGTTCTTC. This sequence encodes CASSSSGLAGDYNEQFF.

The chain combines TRBV5-1 with TRBJ1-1; 7 nucleotides agree with TRBD1. The CDR3 is 13 residues long. CDR1 and CDR2 from the germline V gene are SGHRS and YFSETQ. After removal of 7 bases from V and 4 bases from J, the junction contained 7 bases not matched to a gene. CDR3 protein: CASAGGRVTEAFF. DNA for the CDR3: TGCGCCAGCGCAGGGGGGCGGGTCACTGAAGCTTTCTTT.

The V gene is TRBV5-1, the J gene TRBJ2-7, with D possibly TRBD1 on 5 matching bases. V lost 4 bases, J lost 3 bases, and 17 bases lay in between. The CDR3 totals 15 residues. Per the germline V gene, CDR1 is SGHRS and CDR2 is YFSETQ. The CDR3 DNA reads TGCGCCAGCAGCGAGGACCAGGGTCGGGTCTACGAGCAGTACTTC. Its translation is CASSEDQGRVYEQYF.

This rearrangement joins TRBV5-1 to TRBJ1-2; 7 bases match TRBD1. This CDR3 has 14 amino acids. Germline V gene data show CDR1 as SGHRS and CDR2 as YFSETQ. The V and J ends lost 1 base and 8 bases, in that order; junction bases with no gene match: 8. CDR3: CASSLSGQAGGYTF. The CDR3 nucleotides read TGCGCCAGCAGCTTGTCCGGACAGGCGGGGGGCTACACCTTC. Together with reference TRBV5-1 and TRBJ1-2, the CDR3 gives the full variable domain: KAGVTQTPRYLIKTRGQQVTLSCSPISGHRSVSWYQQTPGQGLQFLFEYFSETQRNKGNFPGRFSGRQFSNSRSEMNVSTLELGDSALYLCASSLSGQAGGYTFGSGTRLTVV.

Comments on this clone: The junction departs from the called germline gene at one end, perhaps through a read error. This chain links TRBV5-5 with TRBJ1-5; no clear D gene. CDR1 and CDR2 (germline): SGHKS, YYEKEE (reference sequence). This CDR3 has 17 amino acids. The CDR3 DNA sequence: TGTGCCAGCAGCTTGTTTCTCCAAACTGTTAGCGATCAGCCCCAGCATTTT. Amino acid sequence: CASSLFLQTVSDQPQHF.

The J gene is TRBJ1-2, the V gene TRBV5-5; TRBD1 agrees at 7 bases. With V trimmed by 0 bases and J by 5 bases, 4 bases remained unmatched. CDR1 SGHKS and CDR2 YYEKEE come from the germline V gene (reference sequence). The CDR3 extends over 14 amino acids. The CDR3 loop is CASSLEGGNYGYTF. The CDR3 region has the DNA TGTGCCAGCAGCTTGGAAGGGGGCAATTATGGCTACACCTTC.

This clone was counted a single time. The J gene is TRBJ2-5, the V gene TRBV6-5, with a possible D match to TRBD2 (5 bases). V gave up 8 bases and J gave up 5 bases, with 18 bases separating them. The CDR3 covers 14 residues. Germline values: CDR1 MNHEY, CDR2 SVGAGI. The CDR3 reads CASFLGALAETQYF. DNA of the CDR3: TGTGCCAGCTTTTTGGGAGCCTTAGCTGAGACCCAGTACTTC.

The genes are TRBV3-1 (or the pseudogene TRBV3-2) and TRBJ2-4, with D maybe TRBD1 (6 bases). Germline V gene data show CDR1 as LGHDT and CDR2 as YNNKEL (reference sequence). Trimming left V 1 base short and J 0 bases short, with 10 bases between. CDR3 length equals 16 residues. The CDR3 loop reads CASSQGGQLAKNIQYF. The CDR3 DNA follows: TGTGCCAGCAGCCAAGGTGGACAGCTAGCCAAAAACATTCAGTACTTC.

This clone was picked up one time. The V gene is TRBV29-1, the J gene TRBJ1-4; a possible D gene is TRBD1 (6 bases). Germline-derived CDR1 and CDR2 are SQVTM and ANQGSEA. The length of the CDR3 is 13 residues. The V end lost 7 bases, the J end lost 4 bases, and 13 bases lay between the germline ends. The CDR3 nucleotides read TGCAGCGCCTTGGGGGCGGTTAATGAAAAACTGTTTTTT. Amino acid sequence: CSALGAVNEKLFF.

The chain uses TRBV5-1 and TRBJ2-5; D may be TRBD1 (8 bases). CDR1 SGHRS and CDR2 YFSETQ come from the germline V gene. This CDR3 is 15 amino acids long. The germline V and J ends were trimmed by 4 bases and 10 bases, with 23 bases remaining between them. The CDR3 loop reads CASSNPGQGGQVQYF. The DNA for the CDR3 is TGCGCCAGCAGCAATCCCGGACAGGGAGGGCAGGTCCAGTACTTC.

The genes are TRBV19 and TRBJ1-5, with TRBD1 matching 10 bases. The CDR3 contains 13 residues. The germline CDR1 and CDR2 sequences are LNHDA and SQIVND (reference sequence). Trimming took 6 bases from V and 6 from J; bases not matched to a gene: 2. The CDR3 nucleotides are TGTGCCAGTAGCAGGGACAGGGGTCAGCCCCAGCATTTT. It yields the protein CASSRDRGQPQHF.

The table lists this clone with a count of one. V is TRBV3-1 (or the pseudogene TRBV3-2) and J is TRBJ2-1; 13 positions agree with TRBD2. Germline V gene lookup returns CDR1 LGHDT and CDR2 YNNKEL (reference sequence). The CDR3 contains 16 residues. V lost 9 bases and J lost 6; bases outside the gene matches: 11. CDR3 coding DNA: TGTGCCAGACTAGCGGGAGGGCCGCCGGGACTCAATGAGCAGTTCTTC. It yields the protein CARLAGGPPGLNEQFF.

The gene calls are TRBV10-3 and TRBJ2-1; the match to TRBD2 covers 9 bases. Germline lookup yields CDR1 ENHRY and CDR2 SYGVKD. After removal of 5 bases from V and 5 bases from J, the junction contained 7 bases not matched to a gene. This CDR3 region has 15 residues. The DNA for the CDR3 is TGTGCCATCAGTCCCACCGGGACTAGCAACAATGAGCAGTTCTTC. Protein sequence: CAISPTGTSNNEQFF.

The chain has TRBV5-1 and TRBJ2-3; D not resolved. CDR1 is SGHRS, CDR2 YFSETQ, per germline. V lost 0 bases to trimming and J lost 2 bases, with 13 bases between them. The CDR3 runs 16 residues. DNA of the CDR3: TGCGCCAGCAGCTTGGCCCACGGCGGCTACACAGATACGCAGTATTTT. Translated: CASSLAHGGYTDTQYF.

The chain has TRBV7-9 and TRBJ2-5, with D possibly matching TRBD2 (7 bases). This CDR3 region has 13 residues. Germline CDR1 reads SEHNR; CDR2 reads FQNEAQ (reference sequence). V lost 6 bases, J lost 5 bases, and 13 bases lay in between. The CDR3 sequence is CASRMGGPETQYF. The CDR3 DNA reads as TGTGCCAGCAGGATGGGGGGGCCGGAGACCCAGTACTTC.

CDR3 protein: CASSLEGRGLTEAFF. The CDR3 DNA sequence: TGTGCCAGCAGCTTAGAGGGCAGGGGGTTAACTGAAGCTTTCTTT. The chain links TRBV7-9 to TRBJ1-1; TRBD1 agrees at 7 bases. CDR3 length equals 15 residues. The J segment lost 5 bases and the V segment lost 1 base, leaving 7 bases of the junction unmatched. In germline, CDR1 is SEHNR, CDR2 FQNEAQ (reference sequence).

This clone has more than one count but fewer than ten. This chain connects TRBV5-4 to TRBJ1-2; D remains unclear. The germline gives CDR1 SGHNT, CDR2 YYREEE (reference sequence). The CDR3 runs to 15 residues. V shed 0 bases and J shed 1 base, with 10 bases lying between them. CDR3 in DNA: TGTGCCAGCAGCTTGGATAACAGCCTTAACTATGGCTACACCTTC. Translation: CASSLDNSLNYGYTF.

The chain couples TRBV18 to TRBJ1-1; 9 positions match TRBD1. The trim removed 4 bases at V and 1 base at J, leaving 1 base unmatched. This CDR3 contains 14 residues. Per germline, CDR1 KGHSH and CDR2 LQKENI. The CDR3 DNA follows: TGTGCCAGCTCACAGGGACAGGGGAACACTGAAGCTTTCTTT. Encoded protein: CASSQGQGNTEAFF. Complete variable domain (other parts from reference TRBV18 and TRBJ1-1): NAGVMQNPRHLVRRRGQEARLRCSPMKGHSHVYWYRQLPEEGLKFMVYLQKENIIDESGMPKERFSAEFPKEGPSILRIQQVVRGDSAAYFCASSQGQGNTEAFFGQGTRLTVV.

V gene TRBV18 combines with J gene TRBJ1-1, with TRBD1 as a possible D gene (5 bases). The CDR3 length is 14 residues. Germline V gene lookup returns CDR1 KGHSH and CDR2 LQKENI. V was pared by 5 bases and J by 1 base, with 11 bases between. For the CDR3, the DNA is TGTGCCAGCTCATCGCAGGGTTCGAACACTGAAGCTTTCTTT. Its translation is CASSSQGSNTEAFF.

J is TRBJ2-3 and V is TRBV5-6; 11 bases line up with TRBD2. The germline V gene has CDR1 SGHDT and CDR2 YYEEEE. This CDR3 has 16 amino acids. Trimming removed 2 bases from V and 2 bases from J; junction bases left unmatched: 4. CDR3 loop: CASSFLAGGITDTQYF. CDR3 nucleotide sequence: TGTGCCAGCAGCTTCTTAGCGGGGGGGATCACAGATACGCAGTATTTT.

The chain has TRBV2 and TRBJ1-4, with D maybe TRBD1 (6 bases). V was clipped by 6 bases and J by 3 bases, with 11 bases between them. Looked up from germline, CDR1 is SNHLY and CDR2 is FYNNEI. This CDR3 has 14 residues. CDR3 sequence: CASRQGLANEKLFF. For the CDR3, the DNA is TGTGCCAGCAGGCAGGGGTTGGCTAATGAAAAACTGTTTTTT.

This chain links TRBV30 with TRBJ1-2; the D is unclear. Per germline, CDR1 GTSNPN and CDR2 SVGIG (reference sequence). V lost 3 bases to trimming and J lost 1 base, with 9 bases between them. The CDR3 has 13 residues. The CDR3 loop reads CAWRANINYGYTF. The CDR3 region has the DNA TGTGCCTGGAGGGCCAACATTAACTATGGCTACACCTTC.

The chain uses TRBV5-8 and TRBJ1-5, with D maybe TRBD1 (5 bases). Germline V CDR1 and CDR2: SGHTS, YDEGEE. V lost 3 bases and J lost 0, with 7 bases in between. CDR3 length: 14 residues. In DNA, the CDR3 is TGTGCCAGCAGCTGGGGACTTAGCAATCAGCCCCAGCATTTT. Protein sequence: CASSWGLSNQPQHF.

This clone was observed once. V gene TRBV21-1 combines with J gene TRBJ2-3; the table's TRBD2 call for D was not verified on the DNA. TRBV21-1 is noted as a pseudogene. The CDR3 consists of 16 residues. CDR3 loop: CASSSPGLAGYDTQYF. DNA for the CDR3: TGTGCCAGCAGCAGCCCGGGACTAGCGGGATACGATACGCAGTATTTT.

The rearrangement uses TRBV3-1 (or the pseudogene TRBV3-2) and TRBJ1-2, with 7 nucleotides matching TRBD1. CDR3 length equals 13 residues. J was trimmed by 8 bases and V by 4 bases; bases with no gene match: 7. Germline loops: CDR1 LGHDT, CDR2 YNNKEL (reference sequence). This CDR3 reads CASSRRQGKGYTF. The CDR3 DNA reads TGTGCCAGCAGCCGACGACAGGGTAAGGGCTACACCTTC.